This T cell receptor beta chain was identified during a study of blood T cells in healthy people across ages. Study conclusions and caveats: Among T cells, TCR beta diversity per million cells dropped roughly linearly as age rose. Changes in expanded clonotypes were possibly confounded, as the CMV status of donors was unknown.

This clonotype was seen a handful of times. Its antigen is unidentified. Together with a sample-barcoded 5' primer, a J-beta primer mix was included in a second PCR lasting roughly 6 to 12 cycles. TCRdb re-derived calls from the 5' RACE reads in MiXCR, one entry per CDR3 protein. The repertoire holds approximately 1,700,000 distinct CDR3 sequences, with approximately 39% as singletons. Aged roughly 6 to 90, donors were systemically healthy Caucasians from Russia. CDR1 and CDR2 from the germline V gene are SGDLS and YYNGEE. Trimming removed 0 bases at V and 0 bases at J, with 16 bases between. This CDR3 spans 19 amino acids.

The receptor was isolated from a human donor in good health. Sequenced sample: blood. The chain employs TRBV9 and TRBJ2-6; D perhaps matches TRBD2 (5 bases). As DNA, the CDR3 is TGTGCCAGCAGCGTAGGTTTTCAAGGACGGGACTCTGGGGCCAACGTCCTGACTTTC. Translated, it gives CASSVGFQGRDSGANVLTF.